This TCR beta chain was captured in a study of cytomegalovirus exposure and HLA in healthy donors. Concerning this clone itself: Antigen unknown.

Produced via immunoSEQ multiplex PCR; TCRdb's table is partial and in-frame only. Here the sample spans 160,000 or so clones, approximately 87% being singletons. Findings of the study overall: According to a subsequent analysis, TCR clusters identified in the first cohort showed a tendency to co-occur across the 100 to 150 validation repertoires.

Germline V gene sequence: CDR1 SEHNR, CDR2 FQNEAQ (reference sequence). The CDR3 sequence is 15 residues long. V dropped 6 bases and J dropped 3 bases, with 17 bases sitting between them. Source material: PBMCs. The chain uses TRBV7-9 and TRBJ1-2; D gene uncertain. The receptor was isolated from a woman aged 25 to 39 in good health and CMV-seronegative. CDR3 nucleotide sequence: TGTGCCAGCAGTAACCACAGCCTGATCCACTATGGCTACACCTTC. Protein: CASSNHSLIHYGYTF.